This TCR beta chain was recovered during a study of T cell repertoires in ileal Crohn's disease. Looking at the study overall: Operated complications were stricturing disease (61%) and penetrating disease (roughly 39%).

This table comes from immunoSEQ multiplex PCR, and its TCRdb copy is limited to in-frame clones, with some not included. The sample consists of roughly 6,600 clones, about 92% of them appearing once. The sequencing sample was made of ileal tissue. The origin of this receptor is an adult with Crohn's disease.

CDR3 bases: TGTGCCAGCAGCGTGACTGGTTACACCGGGGAGCTGTTTTTT. Residues: CASSVTGYTGELFF. This chain uses TRBV9 with TRBJ2-2; D gene ambiguous. Germline CDR1 is SGDLS and CDR2 is YYNGEE. This CDR3 has 14 residues. Trimming cost V 2 bases and J 3 bases, with 8 bases left between them. Full variable domain (outside the CDR3, taken from reference TRBV9 and TRBJ2-2): DSGVTQTPKHLITATGQRVTLRCSPRSGDLSVYWYQQSLDQGLQFLIQYYNGEERAKGNILERFSAQQFPDLHSELNLSSLELGDSALYFCASSVTGYTGELFFGEGSRLTVL.